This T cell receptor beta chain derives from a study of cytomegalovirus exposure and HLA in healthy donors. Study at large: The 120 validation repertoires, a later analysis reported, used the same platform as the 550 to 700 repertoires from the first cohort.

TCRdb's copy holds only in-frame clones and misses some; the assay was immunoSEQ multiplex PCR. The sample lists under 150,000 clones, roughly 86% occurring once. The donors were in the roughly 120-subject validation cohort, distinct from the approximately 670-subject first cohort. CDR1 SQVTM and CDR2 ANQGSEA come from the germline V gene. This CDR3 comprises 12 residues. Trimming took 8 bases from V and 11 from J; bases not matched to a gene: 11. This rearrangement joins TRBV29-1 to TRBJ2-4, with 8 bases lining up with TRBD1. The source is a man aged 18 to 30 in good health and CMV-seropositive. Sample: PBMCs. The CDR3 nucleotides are TGCAGCATTGGACAGGGCTGGGACCTTCAGTACTTC. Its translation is CSIGQGWDLQYF.